Presented here are 5 T cell receptor beta chains from one specimen sequenced in a study of shared clonotypes between healthy human individuals (TCRdb year 2020). For the CD8 naive samples, CD45RO-negative cells were positively selected for CCR7, yielding a CD45RA+CCR7+ population from which TemRA cells were excluded. Library preparation used the immunoSEQ multiplex PCR assay. TCRdb carries this immuneACCESS record with in-frame sequences only. Its versions omit some clonotypes, under half of them owing to an unresolved V gene in the studies checked, with the rest unexplained. This sample comprises 1.5 million to 2.5 million clones, about 95% of them detected only once. The ten largest clones capture more than 0.95% of the sample. The sequencing sample was made of naive CD8+ T cells sorted from blood. The label giving this sample's cell subset or site can be read as: CD45RA+CCR7+. The receptors were gathered from a man between 18 and 35 years old in good health.

This chain uses TRBV7-6 with TRBJ2-5, with TRBD2 identical over 7 bases. V was pared by 5 bases and J by 4 bases, with 10 bases of the junction left unmatched. Germline loops: CDR1 SGHVS, CDR2 FNYEAQ. This CDR3 has 15 amino acids. The DNA for the CDR3 is TGTGCCAGCAGCCGTACGGGGGGAGCAGGAGAGACCCAGTACTTC. It translates to CASSRTGGAGETQYF.

This clone has only one observation. This may stem from a read error, because a much larger clone lies one nucleotide away. The chain couples TRBV11-1 to TRBJ1-1; D unclear. V was clipped by 3 bases and J by 1 base, with 3 bases between them. This CDR3 spans 12 amino acids. Germline V lookup: CDR1 SGHAT, CDR2 FQDESV (reference sequence). CDR3: CASSFGNTEAFF. The CDR3 DNA reads as TGTGCCAGCAGCTTCGGGAACACTGAAGCTTTCTTT.

The rearrangement links TRBV28 to TRBJ1-2; tentatively, D is TRBD1 (6 bases). Germline V gene sequence: CDR1 MDHEN, CDR2 SYDVKM. Trimming removed 2 bases from V and 3 bases from J, with 13 bases in between. The CDR3 runs to 15 residues. CDR3 residues: CASSLMARGDYGYTF. The CDR3 DNA follows: TGTGCCAGCAGTTTAATGGCCAGGGGAGACTATGGCTACACCTTC.

This chain uses TRBV4-1 with TRBJ2-7, with TRBD1 as a possible D gene (6 bases). The CDR3 contains 16 residues. The ends were cut back, 2 bases at V and 3 bases at J, with 17 bases in the middle. CDR1 is MGHRA, CDR2 YSYEKL, per germline. This CDR3 is CASSQLWGEGHYEQYF. CDR3 DNA sequence: TGCGCCAGCAGCCAATTGTGGGGCGAGGGACACTACGAGCAGTACTTC.

V is TRBV4-2 and J is TRBJ1-1; D gene ambiguous. Trimming shortened V by 2 bases and J by 7 bases, and 11 bases separated the two germline ends. Germline CDR1 and CDR2: LGHNA and YNFKEQ. The CDR3 spans 13 residues. The CDR3 spells CASSQSVNLEAFF. CDR3 nucleotides: TGTGCCAGCAGCCAAAGCGTAAATCTTGAAGCTTTCTTT.